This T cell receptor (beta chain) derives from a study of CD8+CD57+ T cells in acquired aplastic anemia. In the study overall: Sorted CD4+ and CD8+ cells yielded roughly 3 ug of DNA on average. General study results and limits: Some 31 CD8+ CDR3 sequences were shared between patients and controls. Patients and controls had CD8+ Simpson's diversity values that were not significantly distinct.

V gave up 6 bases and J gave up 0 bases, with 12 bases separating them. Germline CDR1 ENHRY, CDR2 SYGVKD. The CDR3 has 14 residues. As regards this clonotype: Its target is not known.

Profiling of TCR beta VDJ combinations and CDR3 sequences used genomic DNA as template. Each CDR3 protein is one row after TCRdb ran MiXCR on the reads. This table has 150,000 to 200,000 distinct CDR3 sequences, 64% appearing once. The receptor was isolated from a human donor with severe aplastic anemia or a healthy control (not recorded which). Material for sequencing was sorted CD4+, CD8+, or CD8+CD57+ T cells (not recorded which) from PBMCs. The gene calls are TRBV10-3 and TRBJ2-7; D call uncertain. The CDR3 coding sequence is TGTGCCATCAGCCCAGGTCCGCGCTCCTACGAGCAGTACTTC. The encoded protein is CAISPGPRSYEQYF.